A single sample is the source of the 5 T cell receptor beta chains below, sequenced in a study of T cell changes during pregnancy in multiple sclerosis (dated by TCRdb to between 2018 and 2020). The library was obtained by the immunoSEQ multiplex PCR assay. The immuneACCESS repertoire file appears here via TCRdb, limited to in-frame rearrangements. These files lack a portion of the clones; in checked studies, under half of the deficit traces to unresolved V genes, and the cause of the others is not known. In this sample the table shows around 69,000 clones, around 92% of which occur a single time. The ten largest account for just under 2% of the sample. Specimen: peripheral blood, collected in the third trimester of pregnancy. The receptor source for this set is a female donor in good health, enrolled as a control in a pregnancy study.

This clone was seen only once. The rearrangement joins TRBV18 to TRBJ1-6; D is perhaps TRBD1 (5 bases). The V gene's germline CDR1 is KGHSH and CDR2 LQKENI. CDR3 length: 17 amino acids. Trimming took 0 bases from V and 10 from J, leaving 19 bases between them. In DNA, the CDR3 is TGTGCCAGCTCACCACCGGGTGCACAGGCCTTTATCTCACCCCTCCACTTT. Encoded protein: CASSPPGAQAFISPLHF.

The chain is built from TRBV2 and TRBJ2-6; tentative D call: TRBD1 (6 bases). V lost 8 bases and J lost 4, with 12 bases in between. Germline-derived CDR1 and CDR2 are SNHLY and FYNNEI. This CDR3 contains 14 residues. The CDR3 reads CASRRGPGANVLTF. Written as DNA, the CDR3 is TGTGCCAGCCGCAGGGGCCCCGGGGCCAACGTCCTGACTTTC.

This clone has a single count. The V gene is TRBV27, the J gene TRBJ1-1; no definite D call. Between the trimmed V and J ends, which lost 6 bases and 2 bases, there was a span of 19 bases. CDR3 length equals 16 residues. Germline lookup yields CDR1 MNHEY and CDR2 SMNVEV (reference sequence). In nucleotides, the CDR3 is TGTGCCAGCAGCCACCCCAGTGCAGGAATAAACACTGAAGCTTTCTTT. This codes for CASSHPSAGINTEAFF.

This rearrangement joins TRBV10-3 to TRBJ2-3; 9 bases agree with TRBD2. From germline, CDR1 is ENHRY and CDR2 SYGVKD. CDR3 length: 17 amino acids. The junction had 6 bases not matched to a gene; V was cut back by 0 bases and J by 2 bases. CDR3 nucleotides: TGTGCCATCAGTGAGTCAGGCAGCGGGAGGACCACAGATACGCAGTATTTT. It translates to CAISESGSGRTTDTQYF.

This clone was seen only a few times. CDR3 in DNA: TGTGCCTGGAGTCTGGCAGACAATCAGCCCCAGCATTTT. This codes for CAWSLADNQPQHF. The rearrangement joins TRBV30 to TRBJ1-5; no clear D. Germline V lookup: CDR1 GTSNPN, CDR2 SVGIG (reference sequence). Trimming left V 2 bases short and J 3 bases short, with 8 bases between. This CDR3 contains 13 residues.